This T cell receptor (beta chain) emerged from a study of OX40 agonist ivuxolimab in advanced cancers. Study background: Three individuals attained partial responses, comprising one hepatocellular carcinoma case and two cutaneous melanoma cases. Study-level findings and limits: Compared with CD4+, CD8+ T cells on average had more expanded clones. Partial responders treated at 0.1-3.0 mg/kg exhibited clonal expansion among the lowest measured. The antigen specificity of the peripheral T cells (those that were expanded) was not determined.

Germline loops: CDR1 MDHEN, CDR2 SYDVKM. The CDR3 is 14 residues long. Trimming removed 5 bases from V and 1 base from J, with 11 bases in between. Clones were sequenced by immunoSEQ multiplex PCR, and TCRdb holds only the in-frame ones, with some missing. Found here are fewer than 30,000 clones, more than 85% of them singletons; the top ten hold over 9%. Points on this clone: What it binds is not known.

The V call is TRBV28, the J call TRBJ1-1; D gene ambiguous. This receptor was identified in an adult with an advanced solid tumor such as melanoma, head and neck, liver or kidney cancer. The source material was CD4+ or CD8+ T cells sorted from blood, sampled in a trial of the OX40 agonist ivuxolimab. The CDR3 protein is CASSPWTGNTEAFF. The CDR3, as DNA: TGTGCCAGCAGTCCATGGACCGGGAACACTGAAGCTTTCTTT.